In its sample, the clone carrying this T cell receptor (beta chain) was seen many times. Its antigen is not identified. These data originate in a study of T cells after posttransplantation cyclophosphamide. Germline V gene lookup returns CDR1 MNHNS and CDR2 SASEGT. V lost 4 bases and J 3 bases, leaving 10 bases between the germline ends. This CDR3 has 13 amino acids. Study-level results: After PTCy, TRB diversity resembled that of CNI/methotrexate controls.

This table comes from immunoSEQ multiplex PCR, and its TCRdb copy is limited to in-frame clones, with some not included. The data list tens of thousands of clones, none observed once; roughly 7% falls to the top ten. The TCR sequence derives from a woman aged 55-69 years in good health, CMV-negative, and a related stem cell transplant donor. Input material: PBMCs. V usage is TRBV6-1 and J usage is TRBJ2-7; D gene unclear. Written as DNA, the CDR3 is TGTGCCAGCAGTGCCTACCTAGACTACGAGCAGTACTTC. Amino acid sequence: CASSAYLDYEQYF.